This T cell receptor beta chain emerged from a study of cytomegalovirus exposure and HLA in healthy donors. This CDR3 is built from 15 residues. V shed 5 bases, J shed 2 bases, and the junction held 6 bases outside the gene matches. Germline V gene data show CDR1 as SGHVS and CDR2 as FQNEAQ. The PCR employed 60 Vbeta primers together with 13 Jbeta primers. Clones were read by immunoSEQ multiplex PCR, and TCRdb kept only the in-frame ones, dropping some. The sample holds 35,000 to 50,000 clones. Sequencing input: PBMCs. This chain joins TRBV7-8 and TRBJ2-1; 7 bases agree with TRBD1. The TCR was taken from a male donor in good health and CMV-seronegative. CDR3 amino acids: CASSARQGAYNEQFF. The CDR3, as DNA: TGTGCCAGCAGCGCAAGGCAGGGGGCCTACAATGAGCAGTTCTTC.